The T cell receptor beta chain under discussion was sequenced for a study of PD-1 blockade in classical Hodgkin lymphoma. Study-wide findings and caveats: Before treatment, complete responders showed about the same diversity as newly diagnosed patients. Newly diagnosed patients had baseline TCR diversity that was reportedly lower than that of healthy donors.

Concerning this clone: Its antigen is undetermined.

The CDR3 sequence is 15 residues long. Deletions cut 7 bases from V and 4 bases from J, with 18 bases between. Per the germline V gene, CDR1 is SGHVS and CDR2 is FQNEAQ. The time point denotes: cycle 4 day 1 (C4D1), after more than five weeks of nivolumab. With no exception, relapse followed autologous stem cell transplantation in all patients, and brentuximab vedotin exposure varied. Produced via immunoSEQ multiplex PCR; TCRdb's table is partial and in-frame only. The data contain just under 65,000 clones, roughly nine tenths of them singletons. Sequenced material: peripheral blood mononuclear cells (PBMCs), taken before the fourth cycle of nivolumab. This receptor was taken from a human donor with classical Hodgkin lymphoma. The chain uses TRBV7-8 and TRBJ2-3, with D possibly being TRBD2 (6 bases). As DNA, the CDR3 is TGTGCCAGCAAACCCTCGGGACTTATGGCAGATACGCAGTATTTT. This encodes CASKPSGLMADTQYF.